This T cell receptor beta chain was documented in a study of T-cell memory formation after mild COVID-19 (dated by TCRdb to the early 2020s). General notes on the study: TCR sequence clusters from the two donors were largely donor specific. Longitudinal TCRalpha and TCRbeta repertoire sequencing tracked T-cell clones expanding and contracting after mild COVID-19 in a couple of donors. Two young, previously healthy adult volunteers, one female and one male, were included in the cohort.

The paper's findings and limits, for the study overall: Contracting CD4+ clones were found mainly in CM and EM memory subsets, while CD8+ clones were enriched in EMRA. Balanced CD4/CD8 phenotypes were observed for clones contracting from day 15 to 85, whereas a bias towards CD4+ was observed for a second wave of clones expanding from day 15 to 37. Some responding clones were detected in pre-infection memory, which suggested that pre-existing cross-reactive memory T cells had joined the SARS-CoV-2 response. The second-wave clones that peaked on day 37 were not confirmed to be SARS-CoV-2 specific. The study covered only a couple of mild cases, and larger cohorts including severe cases with pre-infection samples were considered necessary.

Comments on this clonotype: Its antigen is currently not known. No base qualities exist here, and no much larger clone lies one base off it.

TCRdb names Illumina NovaSeq 6000 as the instrument used. cDNA libraries for TCRalpha and TCRbeta were prepared by 5'RACE using constant-segment primers, with sample barcodes and unique molecular identifiers added. Trizol reagent was used to extract RNA from every sample. Libraries were amplified in two PCR steps, with a second sample barcode and Illumina TruSeq adapters added in the second step. Libraries were sequenced on an Illumina NovaSeq with 2 x 150 bp paired-end reads. In the original analysis: Reads were demultiplexed and collapsed into UMI-guided consensus sequences with migec v1.2.7. Using mixcr v2.1.11, UMI consensuses were aligned to TRA and TRB V and J templates and then assembled into clonotypes. A clonotype was counted as expanded or contracted only if both edgeR and NoisET called the change significant, with noise models trained on biological replicates. For edgeR calls, the cutoffs were a false discovery rate-adjusted p below 0.01 and a log2 fold-change threshold of 1. As an exploratory analysis of dynamics, PCA with hierarchical clustering was applied to max-normalized trajectories of the 1000 most abundant clonotypes. Separately sequenced CD4+ and CD8+ repertoires were used to assign a CD4 or CD8 phenotype to each responding clone. TCRdb's own reprocessing of the public reads used fastp at Q25 and MiXCR and kept productive beta chains. Duplicate CDR3 protein sequences are folded into a single record with the most common DNA and genes. The V and J calls shown here were made by TCRdb, not taken from the authors' results. Counted in this sample were under 400,000 distinct CDR3 sequences; 25% to 30% of them appeared once. The ten top clones hold about 14% of the sample.

Looking up the germline V gene (reference sequence) yields CDR1 DFQATT and CDR2 SNEGSKA. The CDR3 measures 16 amino acids from cysteine to phenylalanine. Only the CDR3 region is kept as DNA, spanning 48 bases read in frame from base 1. The junction carries 13 bases between V and J, which are trimmed by 1 base and 0 bases respectively. Ficoll-Paque density gradient centrifugation was the method used to isolate PBMCs. What was sequenced was PBMCs or a T cell subset sorted from them (not recorded which). Recombination linked TRBV20-1 to TRBJ2-1; tentative D gene TRBD2, with 5 bases matching. The TCR was taken from an adult woman who had mild COVID-19 (a few samples of this study predate the infection). The sample titles of this study are shuffled in the database, so cell type and time point are left out; the donor was told from shared clones. The nucleotides are TGCAGTGCTAGAGTGTATTTGGCGGGCTCCTACAATGAGCAGTTCTTC. This translates into CSARVYLAGSYNEQFF.